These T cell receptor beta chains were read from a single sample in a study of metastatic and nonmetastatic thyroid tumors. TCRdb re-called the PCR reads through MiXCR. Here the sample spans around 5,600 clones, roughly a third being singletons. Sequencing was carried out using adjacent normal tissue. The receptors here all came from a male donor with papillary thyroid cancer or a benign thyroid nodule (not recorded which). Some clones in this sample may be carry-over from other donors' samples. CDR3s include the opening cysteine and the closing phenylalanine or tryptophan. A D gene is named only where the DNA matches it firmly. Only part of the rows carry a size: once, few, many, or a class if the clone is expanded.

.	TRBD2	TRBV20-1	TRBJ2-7	TGCAGTGCTAGGGAATTGGTGCGGGAGGCCCCCTACGAGCAGTACTTC	CSARELVREAPYEQYF
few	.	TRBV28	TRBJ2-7	.	CATPLSALRQPPAYEQYF
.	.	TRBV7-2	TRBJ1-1	TGTGCCAGCAGCGTTCTGGCGGGCACTGAAGCTTTCTTT	CASSVLAGTEAFF
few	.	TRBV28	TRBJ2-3	TGTGCCAGCAGTCCGATTCATCAGGGCACAGATACGCAGTATTTT	CASSPIHQGTDTQYF
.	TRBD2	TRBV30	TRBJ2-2	TGTGCCTGGAAACTAGCGGGGGTGGACACCGGGGAGCTGTTTTTT	CAWKLAGVDTGELFF
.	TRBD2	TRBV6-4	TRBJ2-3	TGTGCCAGCAGACGCTATAGCGGGAGCGCAGATACGCAGTATTTT	CASRRYSGSADTQYF
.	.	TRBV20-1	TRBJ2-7	TGCAGTGCTAGAGATAGGCGGATCTCCTACGAGCAGTACTTC	CSARDRRISYEQYF
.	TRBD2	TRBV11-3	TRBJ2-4	TGTGCCAGCAGCCAAGATTCGGCTAGCGGAAACATTCAGTACTTC	CASSQDSASGNIQYF
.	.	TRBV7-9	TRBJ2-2	TGTGCCAGCAGCTTAGGACATCCTACCGGGGAGCTGTTTTTT	CASSLGHPTGELFF
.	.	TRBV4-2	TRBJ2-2	TGTGCCAGCAGCCAAGTGACCACAATGTCCGGGGATCTGTTTTTT	CASSQVTTMSGDLFF
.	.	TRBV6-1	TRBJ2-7	TGTGCCAGCAGTCTCTCAGGGGACTACGAGCAGTACTTC	CASSLSGDYEQYF
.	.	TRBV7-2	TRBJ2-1	TGTGCCAGCAGATTAGACTACAATGAGCAGTTCTTC	CASRLDYNEQFF
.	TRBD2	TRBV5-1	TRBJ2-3	TGCGCCAGCAAACCAGACCCGGGTTTTGCGGGAGGTGGCACAGATACGCAGTATTTT	CASKPDPGFAGGGTDTQYF
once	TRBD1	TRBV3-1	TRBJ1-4	TGTGCCAGCAGCCTCAGGGGGCTAGCTAATGAAAAACTGTTTTTT	CASSLRGLANEKLFF
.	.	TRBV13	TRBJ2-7	TGTGCCAGCAGCTTAGGGCTGTACTACGAGCAGTACTTC	CASSLGLYYEQYF
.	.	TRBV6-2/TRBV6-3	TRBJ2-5	TGTGCCAGCAGTTACTCAGGTGGAGCCCCTCGAGAGACCCAGTACTTC	CASSYSGGAPRETQYF
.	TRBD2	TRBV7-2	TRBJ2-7	TGTGCCAGCAGTTTCCTAGCGGGAGGGAGCGAGCAGTACTTC	CASSFLAGGSEQYF
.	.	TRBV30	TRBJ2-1	TGTGCCTGGAGTCCGCAATTCAATGAGCAGTTCTTC	CAWSPQFNEQFF
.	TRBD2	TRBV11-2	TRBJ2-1	TGTGCCAGCAGCTTAGGTTACCGGGGGGCCTACAATGAGCAGTTCTTC	CASSLGYRGAYNEQFF
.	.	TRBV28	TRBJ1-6	TGTGCCAGCAACAGTCTGCCCTATAATTCACCCCTCCACTTT	CASNSLPYNSPLHF
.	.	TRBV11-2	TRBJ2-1	TGTGCCAGCAGCCAACAGCAGCAGGCCTACAATGAGCAGTTCTTC	CASSQQQQAYNEQFF
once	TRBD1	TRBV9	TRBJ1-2	TGTGACAGCAGAGTAGCCGATCCGGGGACAGGGAACTATGGATACACCTTC	CDSRVADPGTGNYGYTF
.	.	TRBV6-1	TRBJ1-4	TGTGCCAGCAGCGAGGGGATACAGCAAAAACTGTTTTTT	CASSEGIQQKLFF
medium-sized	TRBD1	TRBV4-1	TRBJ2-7	TGCGCCAGCAGCCAAGCGGAAACACAGGGGGCCGCCTACGAGCAGTACTTC	CASSQAETQGAAYEQYF
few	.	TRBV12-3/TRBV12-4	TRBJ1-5	TGTGCCAGCAGTTACAACCGAAAAGCCACGGAGAAGCCCCAGCATTTT	CASSYNRKATEKPQHF
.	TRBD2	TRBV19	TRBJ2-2	TGTGCCAGTATTATATCTAGCGGTTGGGGCGGGGAGCTGTTTTTT	CASIISSGWGGELFF
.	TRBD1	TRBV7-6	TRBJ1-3	TGTGCCAGCAGCCCCCCGGGACAGCGAAACACCATATATTTT	CASSPPGQRNTIYF
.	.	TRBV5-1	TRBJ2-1	TGCGCCAGCAGCTTGATAGGGCAGGGTTTTCCCAATGAGCAGTTCTTC	CASSLIGQGFPNEQFF
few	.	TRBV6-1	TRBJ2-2	TGTGCCAGCAGTGATAATTTGAGGGCCGGGGAGCTGTTTTTT	CASSDNLRAGELFF
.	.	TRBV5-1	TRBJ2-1	TGCGCCAGCAGCTGGACACCTTACAATGAGCAGTTCTTC	CASSWTPYNEQFF
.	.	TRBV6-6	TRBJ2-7	TGTGCCAGCAGTTACTCGAAGGCTGTCAGCAGAGATTACGAGCAGTACTTC	CASSYSKAVSRDYEQYF
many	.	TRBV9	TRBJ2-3	TGTGCCAGCGAACGGGGTTCTAGCACAGATACGCAGTATTTT	CASERGSSTDTQYF
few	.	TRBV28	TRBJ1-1	TGTGCCAGCAGCCGGGGCAGAATCGCTGAAGCTTTCTTT	CASSRGRIAEAFF
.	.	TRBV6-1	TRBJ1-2	TGTGCCAGCAGTCCTTCAACGGTGCTATCACACTATGGCTACACCTTC	CASSPSTVLSHYGYTF
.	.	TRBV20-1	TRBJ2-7	TGCAGTGCTAGAGATAGGGTGGGTAACTACGAGCAGTACTTC	CSARDRVGNYEQYF
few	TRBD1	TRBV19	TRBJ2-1	TGTGCCAGTAGTATAGGGAGAGGGGGCATTTTCTACAATGAGCAGTTCTTC	CASSIGRGGIFYNEQFF
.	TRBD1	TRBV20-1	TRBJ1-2	TGCAGTGCTAGAGATATTGGGCCGGGACAGATCTATGGCTACACCTTC	CSARDIGPGQIYGYTF
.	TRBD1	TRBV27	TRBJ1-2	TGTGCCAGCAGTTTTGCCGGGACAGGGGTCGGCTACACCTTC	CASSFAGTGVGYTF
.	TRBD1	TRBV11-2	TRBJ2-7	TGTGCCAGCAGCTATTTACAGGGGCCGTCCTACGAGCAGTACTTC	CASSYLQGPSYEQYF
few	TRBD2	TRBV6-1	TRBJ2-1	TGTGCCAGCAGTGAACAGACGGGAGGAATTCATGAGCAGTTCTTC	CASSEQTGGIHEQFF
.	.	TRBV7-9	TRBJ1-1	TGTGCCAGCAGCCTTTTCCAGAGAGGCACTGAAGCTTTCTTT	CASSLFQRGTEAFF
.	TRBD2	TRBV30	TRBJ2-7	TGTGCCTGGGCCCCAGGAGCGGGAGGGTTCGAGCAGTACTTC	CAWAPGAGGFEQYF
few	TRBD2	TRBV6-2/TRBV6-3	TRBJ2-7	TGTGCCACCCACTGGACTAGCATCGACGAGCAGTACTTC	CATHWTSIDEQYF
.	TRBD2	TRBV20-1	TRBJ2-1	TGCAGTGCTAGAGATTCCGATCTACTAGCGGGAGGGCCCGGTGAGCAGTTCTTC	CSARDSDLLAGGPGEQFF
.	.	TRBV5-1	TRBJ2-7	TGCGCCAGCAGCTTGGGGGACCGATCCTACGAGCAGTACTTC	CASSLGDRSYEQYF